One sample yielded the 27 T cell receptor beta chains listed below, sequenced in a study of blood T cells in healthy people across ages. Together with a sample-barcoded 5' primer, a J-beta primer mix was included in a second PCR lasting 7 to 11 cycles. TCRdb reprocessed the 5' RACE reads with MiXCR, giving one entry per CDR3 protein. The repertoire includes 600,000 to 850,000 distinct CDR3 sequences, roughly 43% of them detected once, and 20% to 25% sits in the top ten. Material for sequencing was blood. The receptors derive from a woman aged 55-69 years in good health.

V and J are TRBV7-6 and TRBJ2-7; maybe TRBD1 (5 bases). The J call may not be correct, given that the DNA end is closer to TRBJ2-5. The CDR3 contains 17 residues. CDR1 is SGHVS, CDR2 FNYEAQ, per germline. The CDR3 bases are TGTGCCAGCAGCTCTAACCACTGGACACTTGGCGAAGAGACCCAGTACTTC. Translation: CASSSNHWTLGEETQYF.

This clonotype was picked up many times. The chain joins TRBV6-6 to TRBJ2-3; 7 bases match TRBD2. The trim removed 4 bases at V and 0 bases at J, leaving 4 bases unmatched. The CDR3 contains 15 residues. The germline V gene encodes CDR1 MNHNY and CDR2 SVGAGI (reference sequence). The CDR3 protein is CASSSGTTSTDTQYF. Here the CDR3 DNA reads TGTGCCAGCAGTTCCGGGACTACCAGCACAGATACGCAGTATTTT.

The chain combines TRBV20-1 with TRBJ2-7; 12 bases are a match to TRBD2. The CDR3 totals 15 residues. V lost 5 bases to trimming and J lost 7 bases; unmatched junction nucleotides: 12. Germline loops: CDR1 DFQATT, CDR2 SNEGSKA (reference sequence). The CDR3 loop reads CSAPRLAGDVGEQYF. DNA of the CDR3: TGCAGTGCTCCTCGACTAGCGGGAGACGTGGGTGAGCAGTACTTC.

The chain has TRBV20-1 and TRBJ2-3, with 12 nucleotides matching TRBD2. This CDR3 has 16 residues. Per the germline V gene, CDR1 is DFQATT and CDR2 is SNEGSKA (reference sequence). The ends lost 0 bases at V and 1 base at J; junction bases unmatched: 2. The chain's CDR3 is CSAREPSGGGTDTQYF. CDR3 coding DNA: TGCAGTGCTAGAGAGCCTAGCGGGGGGGGCACAGATACGCAGTATTTT.

A few counts support this clonotype. This sequence joins TRBV28 and TRBJ2-1; TRBD1 might be the D (7 bases). The CDR3 covers 19 residues. V was cut by 1 base and J by 10 bases, with 29 bases left in between. CDR1 MDHEN and CDR2 SYDVKM come from the germline V gene. The CDR3 bases are TGTGCCAGCAGTTTATTTATCTCTTTGGAGGGGGCCCTCTCCTACGAGCAGTTCTTC. It yields the protein CASSLFISLEGALSYEQFF. The full variable domain, completed using reference TRBV28 and TRBJ2-1, is DVKVTQSSRYLVKRTGEKVFLECVQDMDHENMFWYRQDPGLGLRLIYFSYDVKMKEKGDIPEGYSVSREKKERFSLILESASTNQTSMYLCASSLFISLEGALSYEQFFGPGTRLTVL.

This clonotype has a single count. J is TRBJ1-2 and V is TRBV21-1; the table's D call, TRBD1, has no DNA check behind it. TRBV21-1 is flagged as a pseudogene. The CDR3 sequence is 15 residues long. DNA for the CDR3: TGTGCCAGCAGCAAAGTGGTGGGACATCCCTATGGCTACACCTTC. Translating gives CASSKVVGHPYGYTF.

This clonotype has just one count. The gene calls are TRBV4-3 and TRBJ2-1; possibly TRBD2 for D (5 bases). The J call is uncertain, as TRBJ2-7 better fits the DNA end. Germline V gene lookup returns CDR1 LGHNA and CDR2 YSLEER. This CDR3 contains 16 residues. CDR3 region: CASSPIARSSYNEQYF. The CDR3 nucleotides are TGCGCCAGCAGCCCTATAGCGAGGAGCTCCTACAATGAGCAGTACTTC.

This clonotype was detected only a few times. The genes are TRBV4-2 and TRBJ2-2, with TRBD1 matching 7 bases. Germline V gene lookup returns CDR1 LGHNA and CDR2 YNFKEQ. After removal of 7 bases from V and 0 bases from J, the junction contained 5 bases not matched to a gene. The CDR3 spans 15 residues. The CDR3 reads CASTVDRTNTGELFF. CDR3 bases: TGTGCCAGCACCGTGGACAGGACGAACACCGGGGAGCTGTTTTTT.

For this clonotype: Being one base from a much bigger clone, this may be a read error. The V call is TRBV5-5, the J call TRBJ2-1, with 7 bases fitting TRBD1. The ends lost 4 bases at V and 13 bases at J; junction bases unmatched: 11. The CDR3 has 13 residues. CDR1 is SGHKS and CDR2 is YYEKEE in the germline V gene (reference sequence). The CDR3 sequence: CASSRTGQETQFF. In nucleotides, the CDR3 is TGTGCCAGCAGCCGGACAGGCCAAGAGACCCAGTTCTTC.

There are many counts of this clonotype. The V and J genes are TRBV7-2 and TRBJ2-1, with 9 bases that match TRBD2. Germline CDR1 is SGHTA and CDR2 is FQGNSA. The CDR3 covers 17 residues. V trimming: 5 bases; J trimming: 5 bases; junction bases outside the gene matches: 13. CDR3 in DNA: TGTGCCAGCAGCACCGGGGGTCTAGCGGGATCGGACAATGAGCAGTTCTTC. Protein: CASSTGGLAGSDNEQFF. Supplemented by reference TRBV7-2 and TRBJ2-1, the full variable domain reads GAGVSQSPSNKVTEKGKDVELRCDPISGHTALYWYRQSLGQGLEFLIYFQGNSAPDKSGLPSDRFSAERTGGSVSTLTIQRTQQEDSAVYLCASSTGGLAGSDNEQFFGPGTRLTVL.

The chain recombines TRBV5-1 with TRBJ2-5; D is perhaps TRBD1 or TRBD2 (6 bases each). The DNA matches TRBJ2-7 better at its end, which makes the J call doubtful. The CDR3 sequence is 13 residues long. Germline lookup yields CDR1 SGHRS and CDR2 YFSETQ. Here the CDR3 DNA reads TGCGCCAGCAGCATAGGAGGGGGAGTCGAGCAGTACTTC. Amino acid sequence: CASSIGGGVEQYF.

V gene TRBV6-5 combines with J gene TRBJ2-3; perhaps TRBD2 as D (7 bases). CDR3 length: 16 residues. Germline values: CDR1 MNHEY, CDR2 SVGAGI. V shed 2 bases and J shed 0 bases, with 12 bases lying between them. CDR3 nucleotides: TGTGCCAGCAGTTACGGGGGGGGCCTGAGCACAGATACGCAGTATTTT. It encodes CASSYGGGLSTDTQYF.

This chain links TRBV7-2 with TRBJ2-7; 9 bases map to TRBD1. J was trimmed by 6 bases and V by 5 bases; bases with no gene match: 5. Germline lookup yields CDR1 SGHTA and CDR2 FQGNSA. The CDR3 spans 13 residues. CDR3 nucleotides: TGTGCCAGCAGCCCACAGGGGGCGGCCGAGCAGTACTTC. Its protein is CASSPQGAAEQYF.

The chain links TRBV7-9 to TRBJ2-5; no definite D call. Germline lookup yields CDR1 SEHNR and CDR2 FQNEAQ (reference sequence). Trimming removed 1 base from V and 3 bases from J, with 6 bases in between. CDR3 length: 13 amino acids. CDR3 sequence: CASSLDLEETQYF. CDR3 nucleotides: TGTGCCAGCAGCTTAGATTTAGAAGAGACCCAGTACTTC.

There are many counts of this clonotype. CDR3 coding DNA: TGTGCCAGCAGTTACTCGATGTCAGGGTGGCAAGGCTACACCTTC. Translated, it gives CASSYSMSGWQGYTF. This chain connects TRBV6-5 to TRBJ1-2; D may be TRBD1 (5 bases). This CDR3 has 15 amino acids. Trimming left V 0 bases short and J 8 bases short, with 16 bases between. Looked up from germline, CDR1 is MNHEY and CDR2 is SVGAGI.

This clonotype was counted ten times or more. V is TRBV10-3 and J is TRBJ2-3; D ambiguous. Per germline, CDR1 ENHRY and CDR2 SYGVKD. The CDR3 is 15 amino acids. V was cut by 0 bases and J by 3 bases, with 10 bases left in between. Here the CDR3 reads CAISESLLRTDTQYF. DNA of the CDR3: TGTGCCATCAGTGAGTCGTTACTTCGAACAGATACGCAGTATTTT.

This chain connects TRBV3-1 to TRBJ2-7; D unclear. Trimming removed 1 base from V and 2 bases from J, with 6 bases in between. The germline V gene has CDR1 LGHDT and CDR2 YNNKEL (reference sequence). The CDR3 length is 13 residues. CDR3 in DNA: TGTGCCAGCAGCCAAGCGCGACCCTACGAGCAGTACTTC. It encodes CASSQARPYEQYF.

This clonotype was recorded many times. The rearrangement joins TRBV7-2 to TRBJ2-1; 7 bases are shared with TRBD1. J was trimmed by 10 bases and V by 6 bases; bases with no gene match: 6. The CDR3 is 12 amino acids. Germline V gene lookup returns CDR1 SGHTA and CDR2 FQGNSA. In DNA, the CDR3 is TGTGCCAGCAGTTTAAGGGGGCGGGAGCAGTTCTTC. It yields the protein CASSLRGREQFF.

The CDR3 here is CASRWTGEVSGNTIYF. The CDR3 DNA follows: TGTGCCAGCAGGTGGACAGGGGAGGTTTCTGGAAACACCATATATTTT. The chain couples TRBV28 to TRBJ1-3; 9 bases match TRBD1. Germline CDR1 and CDR2: MDHEN and SYDVKM. The CDR3 is 16 amino acids. J gave up 1 base and V 6 bases, and 7 bases lay outside the gene matches.

The chain couples TRBV6-5 to TRBJ2-7, with 14 bases identical to TRBD2. V lost 0 bases, J lost 0 bases, and 4 bases stayed unmatched. CDR1 and CDR2 from the germline V gene are MNHEY and SVGAGI. The CDR3 has 18 residues. CDR3 region: CASSYSGLAGVHSYEQYF. The CDR3 bases are TGTGCCAGCAGTTACTCGGGACTAGCGGGAGTACACTCCTACGAGCAGTACTTC.

The J gene is TRBJ1-1, the V gene TRBV20-1; D gene unclear. The V gene lost 3 bases and the J gene lost 0 bases, with 8 bases spanning the gap. Germline V CDR1 and CDR2: DFQATT, SNEGSKA (reference sequence). This CDR3 region has 13 residues. The CDR3 sequence: CSASNSMNTEAFF. CDR3 DNA: TGCAGTGCTAGTAACAGTATGAACACTGAAGCTTTCTTT.

This chain joins TRBV6-7 and TRBJ2-1; 12 bases are shared with TRBD1. TRBV6-7 is an open reading frame, and its role is uncertain. Trimming removed 0 bases from V and 10 bases from J; junction bases left unmatched: 7. This CDR3 has 16 amino acids. The CDR3, as DNA: TGTGCCAGCAGTTACTCGAGGGACAGGGGGCCCCACGAGCAGTTCTTC. Translated, it gives CASSYSRDRGPHEQFF.

Here the CDR3 reads CASSAGAELTKNIQYF. The CDR3 DNA reads as TGTGCCAGCAGCGCCGGGGCAGAGCTAACCAAAAACATTCAGTACTTC. The V and J genes are TRBV9 and TRBJ2-4; D may be TRBD1 or TRBD2 (5 bases each). Germline CDR1 is SGDLS and CDR2 is YYNGEE. V dropped 3 bases and J dropped 2 bases, with 15 bases sitting between them. This CDR3 has 16 residues.

This sequence joins TRBV2 and TRBJ1-3; 7 nucleotides agree with TRBD1. The CDR3 runs 16 residues. CDR1 is SNHLY and CDR2 is FYNNEI in the germline V gene. V was pared by 5 bases and J by 2 bases, with 9 bases of the junction left unmatched. As DNA, the CDR3 is TGTGCCAGCAGTTTTTTACAGGGGAACGCTGGAAACACCATATATTTT. Amino acid sequence: CASSFLQGNAGNTIYF. Looking up the rest from reference TRBV2 and TRBJ1-3 gives the full variable domain: EPEVTQTPSHQVTQMGQEVILRCVPISNHLYFYWYRQILGQKVEFLVSFYNNEISEKSEIFDDQFSVERPDGSNFTLKIRSTKLEDSAMYFCASSFLQGNAGNTIYFGEGSWLTVV.

The chain employs TRBV24-1 and TRBJ1-5, with D possibly being TRBD1 (6 bases). CDR3 size: 16 residues. The germline V gene encodes CDR1 KGHDR and CDR2 SFDVKD. Trimming shortened V by 2 bases and J by 1 base, and 11 bases separated the two germline ends. The CDR3 DNA is TGTGCCACCAGTGATTCCGGGACACCGAGCAATCAGCCCCAGCATTTT. It codes for CATSDSGTPSNQPQHF.

This clonotype was observed at least ten times. The chain has TRBV25-1 and TRBJ2-1; 7 bases map to TRBD2. The CDR3 has 16 residues. J was trimmed by 1 base and V by 2 bases; bases with no gene match: 5. Germline assignment: CDR1 MGHDK and CDR2 SYGVNS. The CDR3 bases are TGTGCCAGCAGTGAACCAGCGGGATGGTCCTACAATGAGCAGTTCTTC. Its protein product is CASSEPAGWSYNEQFF.

V and J are TRBV5-1 and TRBJ1-6; D may be TRBD1 (6 bases). The V and J ends lost 5 bases and 8 bases respectively, with 11 bases between them. CDR1 SGHRS and CDR2 YFSETQ come from the germline V gene. The CDR3 sequence is 13 residues long. CDR3 in amino acids: CASREGVDSPLHF. CDR3 nucleotides: TGCGCCAGCAGGGAGGGGGTGGATTCACCCCTCCACTTT.